This T cell receptor beta chain was identified during a study of cytotoxic CD8 clonotypes in ibrutinib-treated CLL. This clone was counted once. The CDR3 sequence is 14 residues long. V dropped 1 base and J dropped 2 bases, with 9 bases sitting between them. The germline V gene has CDR1 MGHRA and CDR2 YSYEKL. Here immunoSEQ multiplex PCR was the method, and the copy in TCRdb shows in-frame clones only, minus some. The table records some 140,000 clones, about 79% of them present only once. The specimen was PBMCs, collected after 12 months of ibrutinib treatment. The receptor was derived from a human donor with chronic lymphocytic leukemia. J is TRBJ2-7 and V is TRBV4-1, with D perhaps assigned TRBD1 or TRBD2 (5 bases each). The CDR3 nucleotides are TGCGCCAGCAGCCAAGGGGACGGCCCCTACGAGCAGTACTTC. This gives the protein CASSQGDGPYEQYF.